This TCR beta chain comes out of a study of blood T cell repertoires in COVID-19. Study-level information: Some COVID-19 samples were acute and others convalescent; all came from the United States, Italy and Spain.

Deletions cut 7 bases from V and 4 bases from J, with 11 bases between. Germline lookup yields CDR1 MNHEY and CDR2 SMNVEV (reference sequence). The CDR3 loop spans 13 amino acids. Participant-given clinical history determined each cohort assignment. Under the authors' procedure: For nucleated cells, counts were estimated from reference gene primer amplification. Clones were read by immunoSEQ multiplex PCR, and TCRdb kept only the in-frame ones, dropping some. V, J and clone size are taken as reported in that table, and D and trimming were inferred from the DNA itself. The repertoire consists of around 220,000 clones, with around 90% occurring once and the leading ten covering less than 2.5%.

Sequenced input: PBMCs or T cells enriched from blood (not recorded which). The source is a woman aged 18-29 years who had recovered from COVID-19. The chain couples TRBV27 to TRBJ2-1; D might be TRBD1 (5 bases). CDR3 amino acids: CASTPAGYNEQFF. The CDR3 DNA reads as TGTGCCAGCACCCCCGCAGGGTACAATGAGCAGTTCTTC.